The 3 T cell receptor beta chains below come from one sample, sequenced in a study of CD8 T cells in ankylosing spondylitis. TCRdb analysed the 5' RACE reads with MiXCR anew, one entry per CDR3 protein. The sample carries 180,000 or so distinct CDR3 sequences, roughly 11% recorded once. The specimen was blood, either unsorted or a sorted T cell fraction (not recorded which). The receptors were sampled from a male donor with ankylosing spondylitis or in good health (not recorded which).

This clonotype occurred many times. The V call is TRBV29-1, the J call TRBJ2-3, with D hard to call. Germline V gene sequence: CDR1 SQVTM, CDR2 ANQGSEA. Trimming took 2 bases from V and 1 from J, leaving 7 bases between them. This CDR3 spans 13 amino acids. In nucleotides, the CDR3 is TGCAGCGTTGAAATAGCAGGCACAGATACGCAGTATTTT. Encoded protein: CSVEIAGTDTQYF.

This clonotype was counted many times. The chain joins TRBV20-1 to TRBJ2-3, with a weak D call TRBD1 (5 bases). This CDR3 is built from 15 residues. V was cut by 0 bases and J by 1 base, with 11 bases left in between. Germline-derived CDR1 and CDR2 are DFQATT and SNEGSKA (reference sequence). The CDR3 coding sequence is TGCAGTGCTAGAGATTTAGGGGTGGGCACAGATACGCAGTATTTT. Amino acids: CSARDLGVGTDTQYF.

In this sample, this clonotype turned up a few times. This chain connects TRBV6-6 to TRBJ1-1; a possible D gene is TRBD1 (6 bases). Looked up from germline, CDR1 is MNHNY and CDR2 is SVGAGI (reference sequence). Trimming left V 5 bases short and J 4 bases short, with 11 bases between. The CDR3 loop spans 13 amino acids. This chain's CDR3 is CASSDRSGTEAFF. DNA for the CDR3: TGTGCCAGCAGTGACAGGTCGGGCACTGAAGCTTTCTTT.